This T cell receptor (beta chain) was obtained from a study of T cell responses to AZD1222 COVID-19 vaccine. Study as a whole: Pooled together were second doses at about 4 or about 12 weeks.

The CDR3 is 15 residues long. Germline V gene data show CDR1 as GTSNPN and CDR2 as SVGIG (reference sequence). Trimming at V came to 3 bases and at J to 2 bases, leaving 8 bases not matched to a gene. Generated by immunoSEQ multiplex PCR, the TCRdb table keeps only in-frame clones and is missing some. In the table there are 150,000 to 200,000 clones, about 90% of which are singletons. A word on this clone: Its target is unknown.

Study observations and caveats: Repertoire sampling happened only post peak T cell response.

The sample was peripheral blood, taken on day 0 of AZD1222 vaccination. The clonotype comes from an adult in good health. The chain recombines TRBV30 with TRBJ2-3; 7 bases agree with TRBD2. The CDR3 protein is CAWSGDYLHTDTQYF. CDR3 coding DNA: TGTGCCTGGAGCGGGGACTACCTTCACACAGATACGCAGTATTTT.